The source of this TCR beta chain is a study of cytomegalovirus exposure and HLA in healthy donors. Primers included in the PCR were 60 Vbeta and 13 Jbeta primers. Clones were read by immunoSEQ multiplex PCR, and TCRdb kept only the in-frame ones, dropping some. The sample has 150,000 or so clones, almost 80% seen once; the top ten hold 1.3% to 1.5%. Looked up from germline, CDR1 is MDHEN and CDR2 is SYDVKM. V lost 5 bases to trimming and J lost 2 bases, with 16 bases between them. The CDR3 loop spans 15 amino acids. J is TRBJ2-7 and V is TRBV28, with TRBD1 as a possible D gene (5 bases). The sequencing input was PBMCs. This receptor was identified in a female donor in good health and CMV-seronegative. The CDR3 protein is CASSNNYRLTYEQYF. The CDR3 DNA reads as TGTGCCAGCAGTAACAACTACAGGTTAACCTACGAGCAGTACTTC. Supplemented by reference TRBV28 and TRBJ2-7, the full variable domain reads DVKVTQSSRYLVKRTGEKVFLECVQDMDHENMFWYRQDPGLGLRLIYFSYDVKMKEKGDIPEGYSVSREKKERFSLILESASTNQTSMYLCASSNNYRLTYEQYFGPGTRLTVT.